The sequence of this T cell receptor (beta chain) was determined in a study of beta chain features in type 1 diabetes. Details on this clone: The target antigen is unknown.

What was sequenced were expressed TCRB transcripts, since all of the isolated RNA had been reverse transcribed. TCRdb's copy holds only in-frame clones and misses some; the assay was immunoSEQ multiplex PCR. The table has roughly 100,000 clones, under 30% seen once. Overall study findings and caveats: Compared with healthy donors, patients appeared to share more similar naive, central memory and regulatory TCRB repertoires. People with Type 1 diabetes carried modestly yet significantly shorter TCRB CDR3s in all four CD4+ subsets.

The TCR was taken from a woman under 30 with type 1 diabetes. Sequenced sample: central memory CD4+ T cells from blood.

CDR3 amino acids: CASSLGQNTQYF. In nucleotides, the CDR3 is TGTGCCAGCAGTTTAGGGCAGAATACGCAGTATTTT. The rearrangement uses TRBV28 and TRBJ2-3; D gene unclear. This CDR3 contains 12 residues. V dropped 2 bases and J dropped 7 bases, with 7 bases sitting between them. Germline V gives CDR1 MDHEN, CDR2 SYDVKM.